This record looks at one T cell receptor (beta chain) sequence and its context. V dropped 0 bases and J dropped 3 bases, with 11 bases sitting between them. This CDR3 is built from 16 residues. From germline, CDR1 is LGHNA and CDR2 YNFKEQ. This sample was included in a study of blood T cell repertoires in COVID-19. In the study overall: The study drew acute and convalescent COVID-19 samples from the United States, Italy and Spain. PBMCs, B-cell-depleted T cells, or T cells were the source of the cDNA or gDNA that made up the material.

Per the original data handling: It was from reference gene primer amplification that nucleated cell counts were estimated. Here immunoSEQ multiplex PCR was the method, and the copy in TCRdb shows in-frame clones only, minus some. For V, J and clone size, that table is used; D and trimming come from the DNA. The profile shows tens of thousands of clones, about 83% of them singletons. The chain employs TRBV4-2 and TRBJ2-2; D unresolved. The specimen was peripheral blood. This TCR was recovered from a man aged 55 to 69 with acute or convalescent COVID-19. CDR3 DNA sequence: TGTGCCAGCAGCCAAGATGGGCAGACCTACACCGGGGAGCTGTTTTTT. It codes for CASSQDGQTYTGELFF.